This T cell receptor beta chain was sequenced in a study of blood T cell repertoires in COVID-19. This clone is a singleton in its sample. This table comes from immunoSEQ multiplex PCR, and its TCRdb copy is limited to in-frame clones, with some not included. The table records 200,000 to 300,000 clones, 83% of them present only once. CDR3 length: 17 residues. The V segment lost 1 base and the J segment 0 bases; nucleotides outside the gene matches: 6. Germline V CDR1 and CDR2: LGHNA, YNFKEQ. The chain has TRBV4-2 and TRBJ2-3; the match to TRBD2 covers 8 bases. The specimen sequenced was peripheral blood. This clonotype originated in a human donor in a cohort sampled during active COVID-19. The CDR3 spells CASSQGGAGASTDTQYF. Here the CDR3 DNA reads TGTGCCAGCAGCCAAGGAGGAGCGGGGGCTAGCACAGATACGCAGTATTTT.